A selection of T cell receptor beta chains follows, all from one sample in a study of CD8+CD57+ T cells in acquired aplastic anemia. TCRdb reanalysed the reads using MiXCR and keeps one entry per CDR3 protein. The sample shows over 150,000 distinct CDR3 sequences, less than 70% of them seen only once. Sequencing used sorted CD4+, CD8+, or CD8+CD57+ T cells (not recorded which) from PBMCs. The origin of the receptors is a human donor in good health, serving as a control. The CDR3 runs from the conserved cysteine through the conserved F or W. Fields, in order: J gene, D gene, V gene, CDR3 length, clone size, CDR3 protein, CDR3 DNA. The D gene is left open where the match is weak. Clone sizes are given selectively: once, few, many, or a class where the clone is expanded.

>TRBJ2-5|-|TRBV7-9|13|few
CASSSRGPETQYF
TGTGCCAGCAGCTCTAGGGGCCCAGAGACCCAGTACTTC
>TRBJ2-3|-|TRBV5-1|16|many
CASSFSTALSTDTQYF
TGCGCCAGCAGCTTCTCGACAGCCTTGAGCACAGATACGCAGTATTTT
>TRBJ1-2|-|TRBV20-1|13|many
CSVIQGVNYGYTF
TGCAGTGTAATCCAGGGTGTTAACTATGGCTACACCTTC
>TRBJ2-7|TRBD2|TRBV7-2|16|-
CASSLAGTSGSYEQYF
TGTGCCAGCAGCTTAGCGGGGACTAGCGGATCCTACGAGCAGTACTTC
>TRBJ1-4|-|TRBV19|16|many
CASRKGGTRWNEKLFF
TGTGCCAGTAGAAAGGGGGGGACCAGGTGGAATGAAAAACTGTTTTTT
>TRBJ2-5|TRBD1|TRBV7-9|15|-
CASSETQGMSETQYF
TGTGCCAGCAGCGAAACACAGGGGATGAGTGAGACCCAGTACTTC
>TRBJ1-2|-|TRBV7-9|15|-
CASSRWRGGTDGYTF
TGTGCCAGCAGCCGTTGGAGGGGCGGCACGGATGGCTACACCTTC
>TRBJ1-1|-|TRBV7-2|14|-
CAGSFLSLNTEAFF
TGTGCCGGCAGCTTCTTGTCCCTAAACACTGAAGCTTTCTTT
>TRBJ2-1|TRBD2|TRBV19|13|many
CASKLAMYNEQFF
TGTGCCAGTAAACTAGCGATGTACAATGAGCAGTTCTTC
>TRBJ2-2|TRBD1|TRBV10-3|14|-
CATSPGTGSGELFF
TGTGCCACCAGTCCCGGGACAGGGTCCGGGGAGCTGTTTTTT
>TRBJ1-6|-|TRBV10-3|12|-
CAITSGNSPLHF
TGTGCCATCACCTCAGGGAATTCACCCCTCCACTTT
>TRBJ2-7|TRBD1|TRBV29-1|14|-
CSATPGQGLQEQYF
TGCAGCGCCACACCGGGACAGGGCCTCCAAGAGCAGTACTTC
>TRBJ2-1|TRBD2|TRBV12-3/TRBV12-4|14|many
CASRTGTSFFEQFF
TGTGCCAGCAGAACCGGGACTAGCTTTTTTGAGCAGTTCTTC
>TRBJ2-1|-|TRBV20-1|11|-
CSGQGTDEQFF
TGCAGTGGTCAGGGGACCGATGAGCAGTTCTTC
>TRBJ1-5|-|TRBV4-1|18|few
CASSPILSGGGFYQPQHF
TGCGCCAGCAGCCCAATCCTAAGCGGGGGGGGGTTTTATCAGCCCCAGCATTTT
>TRBJ1-5|TRBD1|TRBV6-1|15|-
CASSEDRGRNQPQHF
TGTGCCAGCAGTGAGGACAGGGGGAGGAATCAGCCCCAGCATTTT
>TRBJ2-7|TRBD1|TRBV29-1|15|-
CSVEDHNGTVYEQYF
TGCAGCGTTGAAGATCATAATGGGACAGTCTACGAGCAGTACTTC
>TRBJ1-2|-|TRBV20-1|12|-
CSARDGDYGYTF
TGCAGTGCTAGAGATGGGGACTATGGCTACACCTTC
>TRBJ2-5|TRBD2|TRBV4-3|16|-
CASSQTSGGAQETQCF
TGCGCCAGCAGCCAAACGAGCGGGGGGGCCCAAGAGACCCAGTGCTTC
>TRBJ1-3|TRBD1|TRBV7-3|13|-
CASSVGQGDTIYF
TGTGCCAGCAGCGTGGGACAGGGGGACACAATATATTTT
>TRBJ2-7|TRBD1|TRBV24-1|15|-
CASSLAGQGAYEQYF
TGTGCCAGCAGCTTGGCCGGACAGGGAGCCTACGAGCAGTACTTC
>TRBJ2-1|-|TRBV2|15|-
CASSEELSSYNEQFF
TGTGCCAGCAGTGAAGAGCTTAGCTCCTACAATGAGCAGTTCTTC
>TRBJ2-7|TRBD2|TRBV24-1|11|once
CASRTSHEQYF
TGTGCCAGCCGGACTAGCCACGAGCAGTACTTC
>TRBJ2-3|-|TRBV9|15|-
CARVSGRGLLDTQYF
TGTGCTAGAGTCTCAGGCAGGGGCCTTTTGGATACGCAGTATTTT
>TRBJ1-5|TRBD1|TRBV10-3|14|-
CAISGGGANQPQHF
TGTGCCATCAGTGGAGGGGGCGCGAATCAGCCCCAGCATTTT
>TRBJ1-4|-|TRBV29-1|12|-
CSALRFAEKLFF
TGCAGCGCTCTGCGGTTCGCGGAAAAACTGTTTTTT
>TRBJ1-3|-|TRBV10-3|15|many
CAISPTEYSGNTIYF
TGTGCCATCAGTCCGACAGAGTACTCTGGAAACACCATATATTTT
>TRBJ2-5|TRBD1|TRBV6-5|14|-
CASSYGGTGETQYF
TGTGCCAGCAGTTACGGGGGGACAGGGGAGACCCAGTACTTC
>TRBJ2-1|-|TRBV15|15|-
CATSSQGDSYNEQFF
TGTGCCACCAGCAGCCAGGGAGACTCCTACAATGAGCAGTTCTTC
>TRBJ2-1|TRBD2|TRBV2|15|-
CASRYREGSYNEQFF
TGTGCCAGCAGGTATCGGGAGGGATCTTACAATGAGCAGTTCTTC
>TRBJ1-2|TRBD1|TRBV3-1|14|-
CASSHSTGIYGYTF
TGTGCCAGCAGCCATTCGACAGGGATCTATGGCTACACCTTC
>TRBJ1-1|TRBD1|TRBV20-1|16|-
CSAPGQCRSVNTEAFF
TGCAGTGCTCCGGGACAGTGCCGTTCCGTGAACACTGAAGCTTTCTTT
>TRBJ2-7|-|TRBV30|11|many
CAWTDSYEQYF
TGTGCCTGGACTGATTCCTACGAGCAGTACTTC
>TRBJ1-1|TRBD1|TRBV19|17|-
CASSRLDRGEGNTEAFF
TGTGCCAGTAGCAGACTCGACAGGGGCGAAGGGAACACTGAAGCTTTCTTT
>TRBJ1-2|TRBD1|TRBV19|14|-
CASSIGQGGHGYTF
TGTGCCAGTAGTATCGGACAGGGGGGGCATGGCTACACCTTC
>TRBJ2-1|-|TRBV7-8|14|-
CASSIETGINEQFF
TGTGCCAGCAGCATAGAGACAGGTATCAATGAGCAGTTCTTC
>TRBJ2-1|-|TRBV7-3|14|-
CASSFQAGDNEQFF
TGTGCCAGCAGCTTTCAGGCGGGCGACAATGAGCAGTTCTTC
>TRBJ2-3|-|TRBV7-9|12|many
CASSPYTDTQYF
TGTGCCAGCAGCCCCTACACAGATACGCAGTATTTT
>TRBJ2-5|TRBD1|TRBV7-6|16|-
CASSLAPGTGQETQYF
TGTGCCAGCAGCTTAGCCCCCGGGACAGGGCAAGAGACCCAGTACTTC
>TRBJ1-1|-|TRBV25-1|15|-
CASSEPGTANTEAFF
TGTGCCAGCAGTGAACCTGGGACGGCCAACACTGAAGCTTTCTTT
>TRBJ2-7|-|TRBV7-3|11|once
CASTQGYEQYF
TGTGCCAGCACCCAGGGCTACGAGCAGTACTTC
>TRBJ1-1|-|TRBV7-2|13|once
CASSLVVADEAFF
TGTGCCAGCAGCTTAGTTGTGGCGGATGAAGCTTTCTTT
>TRBJ2-7|TRBD1|TRBV28|15|few
CASSPQTGRFYEQHF
TGTGCCAGCAGCCCTCAGACAGGGCGTTTCTACGAGCAGCACTTC
>TRBJ2-7|-|TRBV5-6|14|-
CASSLTGATYEQYF
TGTGCCAGCAGCTTGACGGGAGCCACCTACGAGCAGTACTTC
>TRBJ1-2|TRBD1|TRBV28|13|many
CASSRQGAGGYTF
TGTGCCAGCAGTCGTCAGGGGGCAGGAGGCTACACCTTC
>TRBJ1-2|-|TRBV9|14|-
CASSVERDEYGYTF
TGTGCCAGCAGCGTAGAGCGGGACGAGTATGGCTACACCTTC
>TRBJ1-3|-|TRBV4-1|15|-
CASSQDRTLGNTIYF
TGCGCCAGCAGCCAAGATCGGACATTAGGAAACACCATATATTTT
>TRBJ1-4|-|TRBV24-1|16|-
CATSDGTPSDGEKLFF
TGTGCCACCAGTGACGGGACACCTTCTGACGGTGAAAAACTGTTTTTT
>TRBJ2-5|TRBD1|TRBV7-2|16|few
CASSFTGGRYQETQYF
TGTGCCAGCAGCTTTACAGGGGGCCGGTACCAAGAGACCCAGTACTTC
>TRBJ1-2|TRBD1|TRBV6-6|15|many
CASSKDRASYYGYTF
TGTGCCAGCAGCAAAGACAGGGCCTCCTACTATGGCTACACCTTC